One sample yielded the 14 T cell receptor beta chains listed below, sequenced in a study of blood T cell repertoires in COVID-19. TCRdb's copy holds only in-frame clones and misses some; the assay was immunoSEQ multiplex PCR. This table has a few hundred thousand clones, approximately 90% appearing once. The material sequenced was peripheral blood. These receptor sequences come from a man between 18 and 29 years old with COVID-19, enrolled during active disease.

This clone came up once. The V call is TRBV30, the J call TRBJ1-1, with TRBD1 as a possible D gene (5 bases). The CDR3 spans 16 residues. V lost 4 bases and J lost 3, with 21 bases in between. The V gene's germline CDR1 is GTSNPN and CDR2 SVGIG (reference sequence). CDR3 residues: CAWTSSIGGSDTEAFF. DNA for the CDR3: TGTGCCTGGACCTCCTCGATCGGGGGTTCGGACACTGAAGCTTTCTTT.

The rearrangement links TRBV27 to TRBJ1-1, with 7 bases aligning to TRBD1. This CDR3 has 13 residues. In germline, CDR1 is MNHEY, CDR2 SMNVEV (reference sequence). The V segment lost 10 bases and the J segment 0 bases; nucleotides outside the gene matches: 5. CDR3 amino acids: CATGGNMNTEAFF. The CDR3, as DNA: TGTGCCACAGGGGGTAATATGAACACTGAAGCTTTCTTT.

This chain uses TRBV6-5 with TRBJ1-6; a weak D match, TRBD1 (5 bases). V lost 0 bases and J 7 bases, leaving 7 bases between the germline ends. This CDR3 has 14 amino acids. CDR1 and CDR2 (germline): MNHEY, SVGAGI. CDR3 nucleotide sequence: TGTGCCAGCAGTTACTCTGGGGGGAATTCACCCCTCCACTTT. Translation: CASSYSGGNSPLHF.

This clone has just a few counts. This rearrangement joins TRBV6-2 or TRBV6-3 to TRBJ2-7; tentatively, D is TRBD1 (6 bases). The CDR3 totals 17 residues. Germline CDR1 reads MNHEY; CDR2 reads SVGEGT. The V end was cut by 2 bases, the J end by 3 bases, with 20 bases between. The CDR3 reads CASSYGGLRQELYEQYF. CDR3 DNA: TGTGCCAGCAGTTACGGGGGTTTACGACAGGAACTCTACGAGCAGTACTTC.

V and J are TRBV27 and TRBJ1-1, with 9 bases fitting TRBD1. Germline CDR1 and CDR2: MNHEY and SMNVEV (reference sequence). V dropped 5 bases and J dropped 1; count of bases not matched to a gene: 5. CDR3 length: 15 amino acids. DNA of the CDR3: TGTGCCAGCAGTCCACAGGGGGCGGCGAACACTGAAGCTTTCTTT. This sequence encodes CASSPQGAANTEAFF.

This clone has a handful of counts. This sequence joins TRBV29-1 and TRBJ1-2; 7 bases match TRBD1. V lost 6 bases, J lost 3 bases, and 1 base stayed unmatched. Germline V gene sequence: CDR1 SQVTM, CDR2 ANQGSEA. This CDR3 is 11 amino acids long. The CDR3 loop reads CSVGQDYGYTF. CDR3 coding DNA: TGCAGCGTCGGACAGGACTATGGCTACACCTTC.

The V call is TRBV12-3 or TRBV12-4, the J call TRBJ1-1; 7 positions agree with TRBD1. The CDR3 length is 11 residues. J lost 8 bases, V lost 5 bases, and 2 bases had no gene match. This CDR3 is CASSRGQEAFF. The CDR3 bases are TGTGCCAGCAGTAGGGGACAGGAAGCTTTCTTT.

This clone occurred a few times. The J gene is TRBJ1-3, the V gene TRBV3-1 (or the pseudogene TRBV3-2); D ambiguous. V lost 5 bases and J lost 1, with 6 bases in between. Germline assignment: CDR1 LGHDT and CDR2 YNNKEL (reference sequence). The CDR3 contains 13 residues. The CDR3 DNA reads as TGTGCCAGCAGCGCCCAGTCTGGAAACACCATATATTTT. Protein sequence: CASSAQSGNTIYF.

This clone has only one observation. The V call is TRBV7-6, the J call TRBJ2-1, with D uncertain. This CDR3 has 14 residues. The V end was cut by 1 base, the J end by 0 bases, with 4 bases between. CDR1 and CDR2 (germline): SGHVS, FNYEAQ. The CDR3 bases are TGTGCCAGCAGCTTAGTGGCCTCCTACAATGAGCAGTTCTTC. Translated: CASSLVASYNEQFF.

This chain links TRBV4-1 with TRBJ2-1; 11 bases map to TRBD1. The CDR3 extends over 18 amino acids. Germline V gene lookup returns CDR1 MGHRA and CDR2 YSYEKL. V dropped 3 bases and J dropped 2; count of bases not matched to a gene: 9. CDR3 coding DNA: TGCGCCAGCAGCCACAAGATTTGGACAGGGGGCCCCTACAATGAGCAGTTCTTC. Residues: CASSHKIWTGGPYNEQFF.

This clone was found once. This chain connects TRBV19 to TRBJ2-3, with 8 bases identical to TRBD2. The germline V gene has CDR1 LNHDA and CDR2 SQIVND (reference sequence). The ends lost 6 bases at V and 1 base at J; junction bases unmatched: 3. CDR3 length equals 14 residues. This CDR3 is CASSPGGGTDTQYF. CDR3 DNA: TGTGCCAGTAGCCCGGGGGGGGGCACAGATACGCAGTATTTT.

The CDR3: CASSSYDRGGYGYTF. The CDR3 DNA is TGTGCCAGCAGCTCATATGACAGGGGAGGCTATGGCTACACCTTC. The chain is built from TRBV7-8 and TRBJ1-2, with 8 nucleotides matching TRBD1. After removal of 4 bases from V and 4 bases from J, the junction contained 8 bases not matched to a gene. There are 15 residues in the CDR3. Germline CDR1 and CDR2: SGHVS and FQNEAQ.

The J gene is TRBJ2-2, the V gene TRBV19, with TRBD1 matching 7 bases. Germline-derived CDR1 and CDR2 are LNHDA and SQIVND (reference sequence). The CDR3 consists of 14 residues. J gave up 7 bases and V 3 bases, and 5 bases lay outside the gene matches. Here the CDR3 DNA reads TGTGCCAGTAGTATCAAACAGGGGATCGGGGAGCTGTTTTTT. This gives the protein CASSIKQGIGELFF.

This chain links TRBV14 with TRBJ1-1, with TRBD1 matching 7 bases. This CDR3 is 10 amino acids long. The germline V gene encodes CDR1 SGHDN and CDR2 FVKESK. Here the CDR3 DNA reads TGTCTCACAGGGGACACTGAAGCTTTCTTT. Encoded protein: CLTGDTEAFF.